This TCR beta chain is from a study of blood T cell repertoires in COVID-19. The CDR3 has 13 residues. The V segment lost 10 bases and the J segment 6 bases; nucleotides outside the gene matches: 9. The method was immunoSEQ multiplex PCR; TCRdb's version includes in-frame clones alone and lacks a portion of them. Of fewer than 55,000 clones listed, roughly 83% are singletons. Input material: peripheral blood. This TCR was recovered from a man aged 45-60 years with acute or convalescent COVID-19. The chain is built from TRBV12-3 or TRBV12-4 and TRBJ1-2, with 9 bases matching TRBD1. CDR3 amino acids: CANSDRGRNGYTF. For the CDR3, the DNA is TGTGCCAACTCGGACAGGGGAAGGAATGGCTACACCTTC.